What follows are 26 T cell receptor beta chains derived from one specimen sequenced in a study of T cells in tuberculosis. Libraries were prepared by immunoSEQ multiplex PCR; TCRdb keeps only in-frame clonotypes and omits some of them. Of 9,500 to 13,000 clones in the sample, around 94% were seen once. Sequencing input: PBMCs. The receptors shown here come from an adult with tuberculosis.

The chain has TRBV30 and TRBJ2-5; 9 bases agree with TRBD1. The CDR3 runs to 15 residues. Germline CDR1 reads GTSNPN; CDR2 reads SVGIG (reference sequence). Trimming removed 2 bases from V and 5 bases from J; junction bases left unmatched: 9. In nucleotides, the CDR3 is TGTGCCTGGAGTCACCCGGGACAGGGAGGCGAGACCCAGTACTTC. Translated, it gives CAWSHPGQGGETQYF.

The CDR3 protein is CASSTGTGPSYEQYF. CDR3 DNA: TGTGCCAGCAGCACCGGGACAGGGCCCTCCTACGAGCAGTACTTC. The chain uses TRBV6-6 and TRBJ2-7; 9 bases agree with TRBD1. This CDR3 has 15 residues. Germline values: CDR1 MNHNY, CDR2 SVGAGI (reference sequence). With V trimmed by 6 bases and J by 0 bases, 6 bases remained unmatched.

The chain is built from TRBV10-1 and TRBJ2-3, with unresolved D. This CDR3 contains 14 residues. The germline CDR1 and CDR2 sequences are WNHNN and SYGVQD (reference sequence). V lost 2 bases and J lost 4, with 10 bases in between. The CDR3 DNA is TGCGCCAGCAGTGAGGGCGACACAGCAGATACGCAGTATTTT. Encoded protein: CASSEGDTADTQYF.

The chain recombines TRBV5-8 with TRBJ1-2; no firm D call. The germline CDR1 and CDR2 sequences are SGHTS and YDEGEE. The V gene lost 0 bases and the J gene lost 4 bases, with 7 bases spanning the gap. This CDR3 contains 13 residues. This chain's CDR3 is CASSLGEAYGYTF. The CDR3 DNA is TGTGCCAGCAGCTTGGGTGAGGCCTATGGCTACACCTTC.

This clone has just one count. The genes are TRBV7-8 and TRBJ1-1; 9 nucleotides agree with TRBD1. The CDR3 consists of 16 residues. The trim removed 2 bases at V and 3 bases at J, leaving 7 bases unmatched. CDR1 and CDR2 from the germline V gene are SGHVS and FQNEAQ. The CDR3 nucleotides read TGTGCCAGCAGCTTATGGGACAGGGTATGGGACACTGAAGCTTTCTTT. This codes for CASSLWDRVWDTEAFF.

This clone was seen a single time. The V call is TRBV20-1, the J call TRBJ1-2; possibly TRBD1 for D (5 bases). Deletions cut 2 bases from V and 7 bases from J, with 8 bases between. Germline CDR1 reads DFQATT; CDR2 reads SNEGSKA (reference sequence). The CDR3 has 11 amino acids. Written as DNA, the CDR3 is TGCAGTGCTAGAACGGACACTGGCTACACCTTC. It specifies CSARTDTGYTF.

This clone is large (0.1 to 1%). The gene calls are TRBV6-6 and TRBJ1-1; 9 bases match TRBD1. Trimming at V came to 6 bases and at J to 0 bases, leaving 8 bases not matched to a gene. This CDR3 has 16 amino acids. Germline V lookup: CDR1 MNHNY, CDR2 SVGAGI (reference sequence). The CDR3 here is CASSSDRGSMNTEAFF. The CDR3 DNA sequence: TGTGCCAGCAGCTCCGACAGGGGGAGCATGAACACTGAAGCTTTCTTT.

The chain employs TRBV5-1 and TRBJ1-2; no clear D. The germline gives CDR1 SGHRS, CDR2 YFSETQ. The CDR3 has 12 residues. The V end was cut by 3 bases, the J end by 7 bases, with 10 bases between. The CDR3 region is CASSSGQSGYTF. As DNA, the CDR3 is TGCGCCAGCAGCTCCGGTCAATCTGGCTACACCTTC.

This clone was detected once. The V and J genes are TRBV10-1 and TRBJ1-5; TRBD1 might be the D (5 bases). Trimming shortened V by 4 bases and J by 1 base, and 8 bases separated the two germline ends. The germline gives CDR1 WNHNN, CDR2 SYGVQD (reference sequence). The CDR3 sequence is 14 residues long. CDR3 sequence reads: CASSGAGSNQPQHF. CDR3 DNA: TGCGCCAGCAGTGGGGCAGGGAGCAATCAGCCCCAGCATTTT.

This clone has just one count. V and J are TRBV11-2 and TRBJ2-1, with 7 bases matching TRBD2. V trimming: 3 bases; J trimming: 3 bases; junction bases outside the gene matches: 5. This CDR3 has 15 residues. Germline V lookup: CDR1 SGHAT, CDR2 FQNNGV. The CDR3 loop reads CASSFQRDLYNEQFF. The DNA for the CDR3 is TGTGCCAGCAGCTTCCAGCGGGACCTCTACAATGAGCAGTTCTTC.

In its sample, this clone was seen once. The gene calls are TRBV5-1 and TRBJ2-5; TRBD2 aligns across 16 bases. V gave up 4 bases and J gave up 4 bases; unmatched junction bases: 4. This CDR3 spans 16 amino acids. Germline V gives CDR1 SGHRS, CDR2 YFSETQ. The CDR3 bases are TGCGCCAGCAGCCCGGGACTAGCGGGGGGGCGAGAGACCCAGTACTTC. This gives the protein CASSPGLAGGRETQYF.

This rearrangement joins TRBV5-1 to TRBJ2-2, with 9 bases matching TRBD2. V trimming: 4 bases; J trimming: 2 bases; junction bases outside the gene matches: 12. The CDR3 contains 18 residues. CDR1 SGHRS and CDR2 YFSETQ come from the germline V gene. The CDR3: CASSPRVAGVSNTGELFF. The DNA of the CDR3 is TGCGCCAGCAGCCCCAGGGTAGCGGGGGTTTCCAACACCGGGGAGCTGTTTTTT. Looking up the rest from reference TRBV5-1 and TRBJ2-2 gives the full variable domain: KAGVTQTPRYLIKTRGQQVTLSCSPISGHRSVSWYQQTPGQGLQFLFEYFSETQRNKGNFPGRFSGRQFSNSRSEMNVSTLELGDSALYLCASSPRVAGVSNTGELFFGEGSRLTVL.

V and J are TRBV7-2 and TRBJ2-5; 9 bases line up with TRBD2. CDR1 is SGHTA and CDR2 is FQGNSA in the germline V gene. This CDR3 is 16 amino acids long. After removal of 1 base from V and 5 bases from J, the junction contained 8 bases not matched to a gene. This CDR3 reads CASSLVLSGGWETQYF. The CDR3 DNA follows: TGTGCCAGCAGCTTAGTTCTTAGCGGGGGATGGGAGACCCAGTACTTC.

The chain uses TRBV5-6 and TRBJ1-5, with a weak D call TRBD1 (5 bases). The ends were cut back, 5 bases at V and 0 bases at J, with 15 bases in the middle. In germline, CDR1 is SGHDT, CDR2 YYEEEE. The CDR3 length is 16 residues. For the CDR3, the DNA is TGTGCCAGCAGTATGGGGCCCCCTCTTAGCAATCAGCCCCAGCATTTT. Translating gives CASSMGPPLSNQPQHF. Using reference TRBV5-6 and TRBJ1-5 for the parts outside the CDR3, the full variable domain is DAGVTQSPTHLIKTRGQQVTLRCSPKSGHDTVSWYQQALGQGPQFIFQYYEEEERQRGNFPDRFSGHQFPNYSSELNVNALLLGDSALYLCASSMGPPLSNQPQHFGDGTRLSIL.

The chain recombines TRBV2 with TRBJ1-5; D gene ambiguous. V was trimmed by 4 bases and J by 0 bases, leaving 10 bases between them. The CDR3 runs to 15 residues. Germline V gene sequence: CDR1 SNHLY, CDR2 FYNNEI. CDR3 in DNA: TGTGCCAGCAGTGGTCACCGGGATAGCAATCAGCCCCAGCATTTT. Protein: CASSGHRDSNQPQHF.

This chain joins TRBV6-6 and TRBJ1-4; possibly TRBD1 for D (5 bases). Germline V gene lookup returns CDR1 MNHNY and CDR2 SVGAGI (reference sequence). The V and J ends lost 2 bases and 6 bases respectively, with 7 bases between them. The CDR3 runs to 13 residues. The DNA for the CDR3 is TGTGCCAGCAGTTACAGGGGCTATGAAAAACTGTTTTTT. Encoded protein: CASSYRGYEKLFF.

CDR3 amino acids: CASSEDPSGGLYNEQFF. The CDR3 nucleotides read TGTGCCAGCAGTGAAGATCCTAGCGGGGGCCTCTACAATGAGCAGTTCTTC. The chain uses TRBV6-1 and TRBJ2-1; 10 positions agree with TRBD2. The CDR3 totals 17 residues. V shed 1 base, J shed 3 bases, and the junction held 6 bases outside the gene matches. Germline V gene lookup returns CDR1 MNHNS and CDR2 SASEGT.

This sequence joins TRBV9 and TRBJ1-6, with D possibly TRBD1 on 6 matching bases. The CDR3 runs to 15 residues. Trimming took 3 bases from V and 6 from J, leaving 13 bases between them. CDR1 is SGDLS and CDR2 is YYNGEE in the germline V gene. CDR3 amino acids: CASSARQEPNSPLHF. In DNA, the CDR3 is TGTGCCAGCAGCGCCCGACAGGAGCCTAATTCACCCCTCCACTTT.

V and J are TRBV19 and TRBJ1-2; tentatively, D is TRBD1 (5 bases). With 3 bases removed from V and 1 base from J, the gap between germline ends came to 21 bases. This CDR3 contains 18 residues. From germline, CDR1 is LNHDA and CDR2 SQIVND (reference sequence). The CDR3 coding sequence is TGTGCCAGTAGTATGGGGAACAGGCCGGACCCTCTTAACTATGGCTACACCTTC. Amino acids: CASSMGNRPDPLNYGYTF. The whole variable domain, filled in from reference TRBV19 and TRBJ1-2, reads DGGITQSPKYLFRKEGQNVTLSCEQNLNHDAMYWYRQDPGQGLRLIYYSQIVNDFQKGDIAEGYSVSREKKESFPLTVTSAQKNPTAFYLCASSMGNRPDPLNYGYTFGSGTRLTVV.

The chain couples TRBV5-1 to TRBJ1-1; 7 bases map to TRBD1. With 3 bases clipped from V and 1 base from J, the junction kept 6 bases outside the gene matches. CDR1 is SGHRS and CDR2 is YFSETQ in the germline V gene. There are 15 residues in the CDR3. The CDR3 bases are TGCGCCAGCAGCTACCGAGGACAGGCGAACACTGAAGCTTTCTTT. It specifies CASSYRGQANTEAFF.

The V call is TRBV28, the J call TRBJ1-4, with TRBD1 as a possible D gene (5 bases). The CDR3 is 14 residues long. Germline lookup yields CDR1 MDHEN and CDR2 SYDVKM. V gave up 6 bases and J gave up 8 bases, with 16 bases separating them. CDR3 nucleotides: TGTGCCAGCAGCACTGGGCGGGGCCAAGAAAAACTGTTTTTT. Translated, it gives CASSTGRGQEKLFF.

The gene calls are TRBV19 and TRBJ2-7; 7 positions match TRBD1. CDR1 LNHDA and CDR2 SQIVND come from the germline V gene (reference sequence). After removal of 5 bases from V and 4 bases from J, the junction contained 2 bases not matched to a gene. This CDR3 region has 12 residues. The CDR3 DNA is TGTGCCAGTAGTGCACAGGGGTACGAGCAGTACTTC. Its protein is CASSAQGYEQYF.

The V call is TRBV4-2, the J call TRBJ1-5; D is undetermined. Germline-derived CDR1 and CDR2 are LGHNA and YNFKEQ. The CDR3 runs 15 residues. V lost 3 bases and J lost 0, with 9 bases in between. CDR3 sequence: CASSHDGRSNQPQHF. CDR3 nucleotides: TGTGCCAGCAGCCATGATGGGCGTAGCAATCAGCCCCAGCATTTT.

The rearrangement joins TRBV5-1 to TRBJ2-5; TRBD2 aligns across 11 bases. V lost 6 bases, J lost 2 bases, and 12 bases stayed unmatched. Germline lookup yields CDR1 SGHRS and CDR2 YFSETQ. There are 17 residues in the CDR3. The CDR3 spells CASKGSERLAGQETQYF. In DNA, the CDR3 is TGCGCCAGCAAAGGTTCGGAAAGACTAGCGGGGCAAGAGACCCAGTACTTC. The complete variable domain, with remaining parts taken from reference TRBV5-1 and TRBJ2-5, reads KAGVTQTPRYLIKTRGQQVTLSCSPISGHRSVSWYQQTPGQGLQFLFEYFSETQRNKGNFPGRFSGRQFSNSRSEMNVSTLELGDSALYLCASKGSERLAGQETQYFGPGTRLLVL.

The chain has TRBV5-1 and TRBJ1-2, with D hard to call. V dropped 3 bases and J dropped 0 bases, with 9 bases sitting between them. CDR3 length: 14 residues. Germline assignment: CDR1 SGHRS and CDR2 YFSETQ. CDR3 residues: CASSYEVSNYGYTF. As DNA, the CDR3 is TGCGCCAGCAGCTATGAGGTGTCTAACTATGGCTACACCTTC.

The rearrangement uses TRBV2 and TRBJ2-7; D uncertain. V lost 10 bases, J lost 4 bases, and 14 bases lay in between. The CDR3 is 12 residues long. The germline CDR1 and CDR2 sequences are SNHLY and FYNNEI. This CDR3 is CAIQPTRYEQYF. Here the CDR3 DNA reads TGTGCCATCCAACCTACCCGTTACGAGCAGTACTTC.